The subject of this entry is one T cell receptor (beta chain). The target antigen is unknown. Sequenced by immunoSEQ multiplex PCR; TCRdb stores in-frame clones only, minus some. The top ten hold about 2% of the sample, which has around 41,000 clones, around 94% seen once. This entry comes from a study of T cells in tuberculosis. Points from the study as a whole: Samples were chosen by availability of cryopreserved specimens.

This CDR3 has 16 residues. With 4 bases removed from V and 3 bases from J, the gap between germline ends came to 16 bases. Germline CDR1 SEHNR, CDR2 FQNEAQ (reference sequence). The chain combines TRBV7-9 with TRBJ1-5; D perhaps matches TRBD1 (5 bases). The source is a donor between 5 and 29 years old with latent tuberculosis or without tuberculosis infection. Some clones in this sample may be carry-over from other donors' samples. Sample: PBMCs. The CDR3 is CASSSHWGDFNQPQHF. CDR3 DNA: TGTGCCAGCAGCTCACACTGGGGGGACTTCAATCAGCCCCAGCATTTT.